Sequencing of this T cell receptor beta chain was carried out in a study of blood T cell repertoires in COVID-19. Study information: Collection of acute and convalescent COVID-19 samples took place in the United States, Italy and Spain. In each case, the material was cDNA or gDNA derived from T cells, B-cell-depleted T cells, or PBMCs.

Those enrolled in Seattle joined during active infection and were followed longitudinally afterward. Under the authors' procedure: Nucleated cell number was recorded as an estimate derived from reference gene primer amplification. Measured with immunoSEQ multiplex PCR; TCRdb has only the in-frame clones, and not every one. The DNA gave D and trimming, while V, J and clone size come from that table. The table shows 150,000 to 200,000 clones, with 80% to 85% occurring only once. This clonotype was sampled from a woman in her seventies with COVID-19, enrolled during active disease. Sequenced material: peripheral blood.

The CDR3, as DNA: TGTGCCAGCAGTGGCCACCGGGTCATCCCGGCCTACGAGCAGTACTTC. It encodes CASSGHRVIPAYEQYF. The chain has TRBV28 and TRBJ2-7; the D is unclear. Germline values: CDR1 MDHEN, CDR2 SYDVKM. The CDR3 runs 16 residues. Trimming took off 5 bases at V and 2 bases at J, with 19 bases between the two ends.